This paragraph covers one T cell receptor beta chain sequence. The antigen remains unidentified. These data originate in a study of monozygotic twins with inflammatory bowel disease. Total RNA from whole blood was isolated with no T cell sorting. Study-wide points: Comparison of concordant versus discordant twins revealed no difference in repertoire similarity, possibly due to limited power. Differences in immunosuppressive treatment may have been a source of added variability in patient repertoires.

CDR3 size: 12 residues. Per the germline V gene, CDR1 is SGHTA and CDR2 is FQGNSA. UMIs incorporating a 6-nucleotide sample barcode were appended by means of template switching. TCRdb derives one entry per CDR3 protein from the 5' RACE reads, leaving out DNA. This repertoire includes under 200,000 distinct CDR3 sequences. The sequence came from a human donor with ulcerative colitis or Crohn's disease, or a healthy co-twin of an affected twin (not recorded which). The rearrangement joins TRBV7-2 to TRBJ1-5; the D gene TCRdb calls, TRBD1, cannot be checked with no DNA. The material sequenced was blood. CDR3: CASSSNREPQHF. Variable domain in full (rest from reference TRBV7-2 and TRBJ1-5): GAGVSQSPSNKVTEKGKDVELRCDPISGHTALYWYRQSLGQGLEFLIYFQGNSAPDKSGLPSDRFSAERTGGSVSTLTIQRTQQEDSAVYLCASSSNREPQHFGDGTRLSIL.